The source of this T cell receptor beta chain is a study of blood T cell repertoires in COVID-19. The method was immunoSEQ multiplex PCR; TCRdb's version includes in-frame clones alone and lacks a portion of them. Altogether around 100,000 clones are present, approximately 91% being singletons, with the ten largest covering 6.5%. This clone is a singleton in its sample. At the DNA level, this CDR3 is encoded by other sequences in the same sample as well. The receptor was isolated from a woman aged 60-75 years with acute or convalescent COVID-19. Sample: peripheral blood.

CDR3 DNA: TGTGCCAGCAGTTTACTTAATCAGCCCCAGCATTTT. Translation gives CASSLLNQPQHF. The chain combines TRBV28 with TRBJ1-5; no firm D call. Germline V gene lookup returns CDR1 MDHEN and CDR2 SYDVKM. Trimming pared 2 bases from V and 4 bases from J, leaving 3 bases between. The CDR3 spans 12 residues.